This T cell receptor (beta chain) emerged from a study of T cells in Graves' hyperthyroidism and ophthalmopathy. Overall study context: Peripheral blood specimens were obtained at initial diagnosis, prior to any treatment. Overall study findings and caveats: Onset of ophthalmopathy came a median roughly 6 months after the model predicted it. Most thyroid clonotypes that were expanded above 0.001 also turned up in blood.

This clonotype has just a few counts. As yet, its antigen is unknown. RNA transcripts gave rise to amplified TCR beta CDR3 regions. TCR CDR3 underwent first-round RT-PCR with the HTBI primer set. Each CDR3 protein gets one entry after TCRdb re-called the multiplex PCR reads with MiXCR. The data contain 550,000 to 700,000 distinct CDR3 sequences, roughly 14% of them singletons. In the ophthalmopathy cohort, Clinical Activity Score was at least 3, NOSPECS grade at least 4, and duration under 3 months. Trimming took 1 base from V and 0 from J, leaving 12 bases between them. The CDR3 sequence is 16 residues long. Germline loops: CDR1 LNHNV, CDR2 YYDKDF (reference sequence).

Sequences were obtained from blood. The receptor was isolated from a woman aged 40 to 50 with Graves' ophthalmopathy. The chain is built from TRBV15 and TRBJ2-5; a possible D gene is TRBD1 (6 bases). The CDR3, as DNA: TGTGCCACCAGCAGAGGTGGGGGCTACAACCAAGAGACCCAGTACTTC. Its translation: CATSRGGGYNQETQYF.